This entry describes one T cell receptor beta chain. This entry is derived from a study of blood T cell repertoires in COVID-19. Study-wide context: Researchers got acute and convalescent COVID-19 samples from the United States, Italy and Spain.

Sequencing was performed with immunoSEQ multiplex PCR; in TCRdb, only in-frame clones are kept and a portion is missing. The sample includes about 63,000 clones, about 90% seen only once; the top ten take more than 4.5%. Sequencing was performed on peripheral blood. The clonotype originates from a middle-aged man with active COVID-19.

CDR3 nucleotides: TGTGCCAGCAACCCAGGAGGAGGACAGCCCTTAGCGGGAGGCTACGAGCAGTACTTC. The encoded protein is CASNPGGGQPLAGGYEQYF. The rearrangement joins TRBV9 to TRBJ2-7; 10 bases are a match to TRBD2. V gave up 6 bases and J gave up 3 bases; unmatched junction bases: 21. The length of the CDR3 is 19 residues. Germline CDR1 SGDLS, CDR2 YYNGEE. Supplemented by reference TRBV9 and TRBJ2-7, the full variable domain reads DSGVTQTPKHLITATGQRVTLRCSPRSGDLSVYWYQQSLDQGLQFLIQYYNGEERAKGNILERFSAQQFPDLHSELNLSSLELGDSALYFCASNPGGGQPLAGGYEQYFGPGTRLTVT.